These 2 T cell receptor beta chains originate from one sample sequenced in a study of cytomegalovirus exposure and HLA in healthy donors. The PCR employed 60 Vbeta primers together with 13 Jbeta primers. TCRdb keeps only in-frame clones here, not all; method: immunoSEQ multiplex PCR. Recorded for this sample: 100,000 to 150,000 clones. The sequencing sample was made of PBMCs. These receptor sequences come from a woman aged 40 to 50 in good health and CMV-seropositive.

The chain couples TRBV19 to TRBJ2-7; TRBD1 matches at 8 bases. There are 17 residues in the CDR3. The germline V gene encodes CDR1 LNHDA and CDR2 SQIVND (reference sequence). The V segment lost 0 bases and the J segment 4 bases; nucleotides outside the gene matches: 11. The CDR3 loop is CASSIDGDRGKGYEQYF. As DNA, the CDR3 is TGTGCCAGTAGTATAGACGGCGACAGGGGTAAAGGGTACGAGCAGTACTTC.

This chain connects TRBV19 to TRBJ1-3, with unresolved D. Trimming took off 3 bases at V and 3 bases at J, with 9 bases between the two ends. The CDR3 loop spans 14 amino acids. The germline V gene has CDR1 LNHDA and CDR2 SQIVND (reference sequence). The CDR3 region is CASSIGEFGNTIYF. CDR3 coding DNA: TGTGCCAGTAGTATCGGTGAATTTGGAAACACCATATATTTT.